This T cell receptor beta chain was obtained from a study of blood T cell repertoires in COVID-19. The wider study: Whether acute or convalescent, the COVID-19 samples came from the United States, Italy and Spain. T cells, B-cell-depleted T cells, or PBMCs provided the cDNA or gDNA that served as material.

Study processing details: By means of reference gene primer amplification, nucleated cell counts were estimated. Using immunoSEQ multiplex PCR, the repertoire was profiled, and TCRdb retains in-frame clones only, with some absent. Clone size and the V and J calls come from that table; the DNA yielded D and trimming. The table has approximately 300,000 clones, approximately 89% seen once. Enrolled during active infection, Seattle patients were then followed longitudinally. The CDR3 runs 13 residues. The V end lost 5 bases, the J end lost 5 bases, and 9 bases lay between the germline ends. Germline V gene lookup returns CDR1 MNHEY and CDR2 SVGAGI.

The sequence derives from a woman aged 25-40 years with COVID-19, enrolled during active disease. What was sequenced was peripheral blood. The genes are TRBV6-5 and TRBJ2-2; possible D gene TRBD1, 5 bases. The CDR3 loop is CASSTRQTGELFF. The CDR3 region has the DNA TGTGCCAGCAGTACCCGACAGACCGGGGAGCTGTTTTTT.